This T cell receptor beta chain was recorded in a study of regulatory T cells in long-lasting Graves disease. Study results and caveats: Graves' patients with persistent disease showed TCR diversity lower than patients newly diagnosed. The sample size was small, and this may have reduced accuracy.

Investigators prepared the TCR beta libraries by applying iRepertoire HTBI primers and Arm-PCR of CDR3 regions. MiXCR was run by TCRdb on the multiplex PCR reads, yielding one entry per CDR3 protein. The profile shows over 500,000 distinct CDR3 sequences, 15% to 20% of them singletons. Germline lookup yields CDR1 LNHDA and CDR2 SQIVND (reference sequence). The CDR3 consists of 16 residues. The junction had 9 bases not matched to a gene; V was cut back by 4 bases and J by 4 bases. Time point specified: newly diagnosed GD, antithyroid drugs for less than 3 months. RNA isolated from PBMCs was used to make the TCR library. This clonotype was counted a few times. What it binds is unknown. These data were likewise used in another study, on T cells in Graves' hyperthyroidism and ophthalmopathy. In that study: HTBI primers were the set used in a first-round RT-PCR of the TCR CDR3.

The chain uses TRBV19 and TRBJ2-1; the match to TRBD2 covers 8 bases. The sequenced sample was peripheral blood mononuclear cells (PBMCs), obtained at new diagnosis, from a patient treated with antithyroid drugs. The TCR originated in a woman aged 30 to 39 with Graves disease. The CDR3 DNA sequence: TGTGCCAGTAGTAGAAGCGGGAGCAGCGGGTACAATGAGCAGTTCTTC. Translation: CASSRSGSSGYNEQFF. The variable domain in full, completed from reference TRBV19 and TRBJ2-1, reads DGGITQSPKYLFRKEGQNVTLSCEQNLNHDAMYWYRQDPGQGLRLIYYSQIVNDFQKGDIAEGYSVSREKKESFPLTVTSAQKNPTAFYLCASSRSGSSGYNEQFFGPGTRLTVL.